Below are 24 T cell receptor beta chains sequenced from a single sample in a study of blood T cell repertoires in COVID-19. The table came from immunoSEQ multiplex PCR; TCRdb's copy has only in-frame clones and leaves some out. There are some 100,000 clones in the sample; around four fifths occur only once, and about 10% lies in the top ten. The sequencing sample was made of peripheral blood. These receptors were taken from a woman between 65 and 79 years old with active or convalescent COVID-19.

This clone was picked up one time. The chain has TRBV3-1 (or the pseudogene TRBV3-2) and TRBJ2-5; D possibly corresponds to TRBD1 (7 bases). The germline gives CDR1 LGHDT, CDR2 YNNKEL (reference sequence). The CDR3 is made up of 16 amino acids. V lost 2 bases and J 5 bases, leaving 18 bases between the germline ends. The CDR3 coding sequence is TGTGCCAGCAGCCAAAGTGGAGGGGGCGGTGGGGAGACCCAGTACTTC. Translation: CASSQSGGGGGETQYF.

This clone has a single count. The chain couples TRBV2 to TRBJ1-1; D unclear. Germline CDR1 and CDR2: SNHLY and FYNNEI. V was trimmed by 1 base and J by 11 bases, leaving 11 bases between them. CDR3 size: 12 residues. CDR3 residues: CASSEVVPLAFF. CDR3 nucleotides: TGTGCCAGCAGTGAAGTAGTGCCTCTGGCTTTCTTT. The full variable domain, rest sourced from reference TRBV2 and TRBJ1-1, is EPEVTQTPSHQVTQMGQEVILRCVPISNHLYFYWYRQILGQKVEFLVSFYNNEISEKSEIFDDQFSVERPDGSNFTLKIRSTKLEDSAMYFCASSEVVPLAFFGQGTRLTVV.

This chain connects TRBV3-1 (or the pseudogene TRBV3-2) to TRBJ1-6; D is perhaps TRBD1 (5 bases). The germline V gene has CDR1 LGHDT and CDR2 YNNKEL (reference sequence). Trimming removed 2 bases at V and 9 bases at J, with 11 bases between. This CDR3 has 14 amino acids. CDR3 coding DNA: TGTGCCAGCAGCCAATCCAGGGTGGGTTCACCCCTCCACTTT. The encoded protein is CASSQSRVGSPLHF.

V and J are TRBV28 and TRBJ1-1, with TRBD1 matching 9 bases. Germline CDR1 reads MDHEN; CDR2 reads SYDVKM. This CDR3 is 14 amino acids long. After removal of 10 bases from V and 1 base from J, the junction contained 7 bases not matched to a gene. The CDR3 is CATSGQGSNTEAFF. DNA of the CDR3: TGTGCCACTTCGGGACAGGGATCGAACACTGAAGCTTTCTTT.

A single count supports this clone. The CDR3, as DNA: TGTGCCAGCAGTGCCGCGAGTAATTCACCCCTCCACTTT. This gives the protein CASSAASNSPLHF. The rearrangement joins TRBV12-3 or TRBV12-4 to TRBJ1-6, with D unclear. V lost 5 bases, J lost 6 bases, and 8 bases lay in between. The CDR3 extends over 13 amino acids.

J is TRBJ2-1 and V is TRBV19, with 10 bases identical to TRBD2. The trim removed 3 bases at V and 8 bases at J, leaving 7 bases unmatched. Germline lookup yields CDR1 LNHDA and CDR2 SQIVND (reference sequence). CDR3 size: 15 residues. CDR3 loop: CASSIISGGKDEQFF. The CDR3 nucleotides are TGTGCCAGTAGTATTATTAGCGGGGGGAAGGATGAGCAGTTCTTC.

This chain links TRBV27 with TRBJ2-7; 8 bases line up with TRBD2. CDR1 and CDR2 (germline): MNHEY, SMNVEV (reference sequence). V lost 0 bases to trimming and J lost 7 bases; unmatched junction nucleotides: 14. The CDR3 spans 17 residues. CDR3 residues: CASSLSRVVAGLEEQYF. CDR3 in DNA: TGTGCCAGCAGTTTATCTAGGGTAGTAGCGGGGTTGGAAGAGCAGTACTTC.

The chain recombines TRBV10-2 with TRBJ1-1; D unclear. V lost 5 bases to trimming and J lost 8 bases, with 18 bases between them. The germline CDR1 and CDR2 sequences are WSHSY and SAAADI. The CDR3 sequence is 14 residues long. In DNA form, the CDR3 reads TGCGCCAGCAGTTCCCAGTTGGGGAGGTGGGAAGCTTTCTTT. This encodes CASSSQLGRWEAFF.

The rearrangement links TRBV7-2 to TRBJ1-1, with D perhaps matching TRBD1 (6 bases). The ends were cut back, 4 bases at V and 7 bases at J, with 10 bases in the middle. This CDR3 has 12 amino acids. Germline V lookup: CDR1 SGHTA, CDR2 FQGNSA. The CDR3 protein is CASSSDRSEAFF. Here the CDR3 DNA reads TGTGCCAGCAGCTCAGACAGGAGTGAAGCTTTCTTT.

There are a few counts of this clone. This chain joins TRBV4-2 and TRBJ2-3; D possibly corresponds to TRBD2 (6 bases). CDR1 LGHNA and CDR2 YNFKEQ come from the germline V gene. V was clipped by 1 base and J by 1 base, with 12 bases between them. The CDR3 consists of 16 residues. The CDR3 nucleotides read TGTGCCAGCAGCCAAGCGGCGGGGAGCGGCACAGATACGCAGTATTTT. Translating it yields CASSQAAGSGTDTQYF.

The genes are TRBV10-2 and TRBJ1-1; D is possibly TRBD1 (6 bases). V lost 7 bases to trimming and J lost 4 bases, with 13 bases between them. Germline values: CDR1 WSHSY, CDR2 SAAADI. The CDR3 covers 13 residues. Here the CDR3 reads CASIRSGATEAFF. As DNA, the CDR3 is TGCGCCAGCATTAGGTCAGGGGCCACTGAAGCTTTCTTT.

The chain is built from TRBV15 and TRBJ2-7; 7 nucleotides line up with TRBD1. CDR1 LNHNV and CDR2 YYDKDF come from the germline V gene (reference sequence). Trimming at V came to 1 base and at J to 5 bases, leaving 5 bases not matched to a gene. The CDR3 is 14 amino acids. The CDR3 bases are TGTGCCACCAGCAGAGGGACAGGTGGGGACGAGCAGTACTTC. Protein sequence: CATSRGTGGDEQYF.

V usage is TRBV18 and J usage is TRBJ1-1, with D hard to call. The CDR3 extends over 18 amino acids. Germline V gives CDR1 KGHSH, CDR2 LQKENI. Trimming cost V 0 bases and J 1 base, with 18 bases left between them. The CDR3 DNA reads TGTGCCAGCTCACCACCCAGCATGGATTTAGCCCGGAACACTGAAGCTTTCTTT. Amino acids: CASSPPSMDLARNTEAFF.

This chain links TRBV27 with TRBJ1-5; D ambiguous. The CDR3 length is 15 residues. V lost 3 bases, J lost 5 bases, and 14 bases lay in between. Per germline, CDR1 MNHEY and CDR2 SMNVEV (reference sequence). CDR3 sequence (DNA): TGTGCCAGCAGTTTGTCCAGATCTTTGTATCAGCCCCAGCATTTT. Translated: CASSLSRSLYQPQHF.

The chain has TRBV6-5 and TRBJ2-1; 8 bases are a match to TRBD2. CDR1 and CDR2 (germline): MNHEY, SVGAGI. This CDR3 has 14 amino acids. V lost 6 bases, J lost 4 bases, and 5 bases stayed unmatched. CDR3 sequence: CASRTGGGYNEQFF. The DNA of the CDR3 is TGTGCCAGCAGGACGGGGGGGGGATACAATGAGCAGTTCTTC.

The chain carries TRBV6-5 and TRBJ2-3; 8 bases map to TRBD2. Germline loops: CDR1 MNHEY, CDR2 SVGAGI. Trimming took 6 bases from V and 2 from J; bases not matched to a gene: 7. This CDR3 contains 15 residues. CDR3 sequence (DNA): TGTGCCAGCAGACGGGGGGGAGTGAACACAGATACGCAGTATTTT. Translating gives CASRRGGVNTDTQYF.

This sequence joins TRBV6-5 and TRBJ2-1; D gene unclear. The V gene lost 2 bases and the J gene lost 8 bases, with 10 bases spanning the gap. This CDR3 is built from 13 residues. The V gene's germline CDR1 is MNHEY and CDR2 SVGAGI. CDR3 in amino acids: CASSYTASHEQFF. The CDR3 nucleotides read TGTGCCAGCAGTTACACAGCCAGCCATGAGCAGTTCTTC.

The chain employs TRBV7-2 and TRBJ1-1, with D unclear. The germline gives CDR1 SGHTA, CDR2 FQGNSA. Trimming shortened V by 5 bases and J by 1 base, and 11 bases separated the two germline ends. There are 14 residues in the CDR3. The CDR3 loop is CASSLYGGNTEAFF. The CDR3, as DNA: TGTGCCAGCAGCCTTTACGGTGGGAACACTGAAGCTTTCTTT.

The J gene is TRBJ2-7, the V gene TRBV27, with 9 bases matching TRBD1. V was pared by 4 bases and J by 5 bases, with 6 bases of the junction left unmatched. This CDR3 is 14 amino acids long. CDR1 is MNHEY, CDR2 SMNVEV, per germline (reference sequence). The CDR3 DNA follows: TGTGCCAGCAGTTCCGGGACAGGGTGGCACGAGCAGTACTTC. Protein product: CASSSGTGWHEQYF.

The chain carries TRBV5-5 and TRBJ1-2, with unresolved D. V was pared by 4 bases and J by 8 bases, with 12 bases between. The V gene's germline CDR1 is SGHKS and CDR2 YYEKEE (reference sequence). The CDR3 runs to 12 residues. The CDR3 sequence is CASSVEAGGYTF. CDR3 bases: TGTGCCAGCAGCGTAGAGGCGGGCGGCTACACCTTC.

The chain carries TRBV6-5 and TRBJ1-2; D unresolved. V shed 6 bases and J shed 8 bases, with 19 bases lying between them. Germline V lookup: CDR1 MNHEY, CDR2 SVGAGI. This CDR3 contains 14 residues. The CDR3 DNA is TGTGCCAGCAGCCCAGGTAGTCCCCGAGTGGGCTACACCTTC. Translation gives CASSPGSPRVGYTF.

This clone occurred once. The chain is built from TRBV5-6 and TRBJ2-7, with a weak D call TRBD1 (8 bases). The CDR3 has 14 amino acids. Trimming took off 6 bases at V and 3 bases at J, with 16 bases between the two ends. CDR1 SGHDT and CDR2 YYEEEE come from the germline V gene. CDR3 nucleotides: TGTGCCAGCAACTCAGGGGGCGGGAGCTACGAGCAGTACTTC. Translated, it gives CASNSGGGSYEQYF.

A single count supports this clone. This rearrangement joins TRBV7-9 to TRBJ1-2; TRBD1 aligns across 7 bases. The CDR3 length is 16 residues. Trimming took 4 bases from V and 2 from J; bases not matched to a gene: 10. The germline V gene encodes CDR1 SEHNR and CDR2 FQNEAQ (reference sequence). In DNA, the CDR3 is TGTGCCAGCAGCTCTAATAACCCCAGGGGGAACTATGGCTACACCTTC. Amino acids: CASSSNNPRGNYGYTF.

The chain combines TRBV7-9 with TRBJ1-1, with a weak D call TRBD1 (5 bases). V was trimmed by 2 bases and J by 0 bases, leaving 10 bases between them. The V gene's germline CDR1 is SEHNR and CDR2 FQNEAQ (reference sequence). The CDR3 is made up of 15 amino acids. This CDR3 reads CASSLNQQVNTEAFF. CDR3 sequence (DNA): TGTGCCAGCAGCTTAAATCAACAGGTGAACACTGAAGCTTTCTTT.